Listed below are T cell receptor beta chains from one sample, sequenced in a study of blood T cells in healthy people across ages. TCRdb called the 5' RACE reads again in MiXCR, with one record for every CDR3 protein. The sample lists about 560,000 distinct CDR3 sequences, about a quarter seen once, with about 3.9% in the top ten. These same data were also listed under a study on T cells of mothers and their children.

Sequenced input: blood. All receptors derive from a boy aged 2 to 9 in good health. The CDR3 runs from the conserved cysteine through the conserved F or W. D genes are given only for firm matches. Clone size is shown for a subset of rows, as once, few, many or a class of expanded clone.

J | V | size | D | CDR3 | DNA
TRBJ2-1 | TRBV5-1 | NA | NA | CASSSIASGNEQFF | TGCGCCAGCAGCTCCATAGCGTCGGGGAATGAGCAGTTCTTC
TRBJ1-2 | TRBV3-1 | NA | NA | CASSQDGFGYTF | TGTGCCAGCAGCCAAGACGGCTTCGGCTACACCTTC
TRBJ2-5 | TRBV3-1 | NA | TRBD2 | CASSQEKTSGGRLRETQYF | TGTGCCAGCAGCCAAGAGAAGACTAGCGGGGGAAGACTCCGGGAGACCCAGTACTTC
TRBJ2-7 | TRBV6-6 | NA | TRBD1 | CASSADRVAYEQYF | TGTGCCAGCAGCGCGGACAGGGTGGCGTACGAGCAGTACTTC
TRBJ1-4 | TRBV20-1 | few | NA | CSARDLRNEKLFF | TGCAGTGCTAGGGACTTAAGGAATGAAAAACTGTTTTTT
TRBJ1-3 | TRBV10-3 | NA | NA | CAISFQGPSSGNTIYF | TGTGCCATCAGTTTTCAGGGGCCAAGCTCTGGAAACACCATATATTTT
TRBJ2-2 | TRBV14 | NA | NA | CASSQALGRELFF | TGTGCCAGCAGCCAAGCTCTGGGGCGGGAGCTGTTTTTT
TRBJ1-2 | TRBV10-3 | NA | TRBD1 | CASSTGFWNGYTF | TGTGCCAGCTCGACAGGGTTCTGGAATGGCTACACCTTC
TRBJ2-7 | TRBV11-2 | NA | TRBD1 | CASSHPGGTPYEQYF | TGTGCCAGCAGCCATCCAGGGGGCACACCCTACGAGCAGTACTTC
TRBJ2-4 | TRBV5-5 | NA | NA | CASSLGGSGGLAKNIQYF | TGTGCCAGCAGCTTAGGGGGGTCCGGGGGTCTAGCCAAAAACATTCAGTACTTC
TRBJ2-4 | TRBV6-6 | few | NA | CASSYSHTQLAKNIQYF | TGTGCCAGCAGTTACTCTCACACTCAGTTAGCCAAAAACATTCAGTACTTC
TRBJ2-2 | TRBV7-9 | NA | NA | CARSFVGGELFF | TGTGCCCGCAGCTTTGTAGGAGGGGAGCTGTTTTTT
TRBJ2-1 | TRBV7-9 | many | NA | CASSSPYNEQFF | TGTGCCAGCAGCAGTCCTTACAATGAGCAGTTCTTC
TRBJ2-5 | TRBV24-1 | NA | NA | CATSGVDQETQYF | TGTGCCACCAGTGGAGTCGATCAAGAGACCCAGTACTTC
TRBJ1-6 | TRBV20-1 | NA | TRBD1 | CSARATTGNSPLHF | TGCAGTGCTAGGGCGACGACAGGGAATTCACCCCTCCACTTT
TRBJ1-2 | TRBV27 | NA | NA | CASSLSIFGGGGYTF | TGTGCCAGCAGTTTATCGATTTTCGGGGGTGGGGGCTACACCTTC
TRBJ1-5 | TRBV29-1 | NA | TRBD1 | CSVAPGTGPNQPQHF | TGCAGCGTTGCCCCTGGGACAGGACCAAATCAGCCCCAGCATTTT
TRBJ2-5 | TRBV20-1 | few | NA | CSARDVRDQETQYF | TGCAGTGCTAGAGATGTAAGGGACCAAGAGACCCAGTACTTC
TRBJ2-3 | TRBV7-9 | few | NA | CASSLLNDGTDTQYF | TGTGCCAGCAGCCTTTTGAACGACGGAACAGATACGCAGTATTTT
TRBJ2-1 | TRBV7-6 | few | TRBD2 | CASSSAGTSGRNEQFF | TGTGCCAGCAGCTCGGCCGGGACTAGCGGGAGGAATGAGCAGTTCTTC
TRBJ2-1 | TRBV19 | few | TRBD2 | CASTRELAGGHNEQFF | TGTGCCAGTACCCGAGAGCTAGCGGGAGGGCACAATGAGCAGTTCTTC
TRBJ1-1 | TRBV12-3/TRBV12-4 | NA | TRBD1 | CASSPDRGLVNTEAFF | TGTGCCAGCAGCCCCGACAGGGGGCTAGTGAACACTGAAGCTTTCTTT
TRBJ2-7 | TRBV2 | NA | NA | CASGGVSYERYF | TGTGCCAGCGGCGGGGTCTCCTACGAGCGGTACTTC
TRBJ2-7 | TRBV20-1 | NA | NA | CSASRPVVPLYEQYF | TGCAGTGCGAGCCGGCCGGTAGTCCCCCTCTACGAGCAGTACTTC
TRBJ2-6 | TRBV4-2 | NA | NA | CASSQDLAGNSGANVLTF | TGTGCCAGCAGCCAAGATTTGGCGGGGAACTCTGGGGCCAACGTCCTGACTTTC
TRBJ2-2 | TRBV29-1 | NA | NA | CSVAATGELFF | TGCAGCGTTGCGGCCACCGGGGAGCTGTTTTTT
TRBJ2-7 | TRBV5-1 | NA | TRBD1 | CASSPRQGVAYEQYF | TGCGCCAGCAGCCCTAGACAGGGGGTAGCCTACGAGCAGTACTTC
TRBJ2-5 | TRBV10-3 | few | TRBD1 | CAISESRGRTLETQHF | TGTGCCATCAGTGAGTCGAGGGGGCGGACCCTTGAGACCCAGCACTTC
TRBJ1-4 | TRBV3-1 | few | NA | CASSPQGGRVFF | TGTGCCAGCAGCCCCCAGGGAGGCAGGGTGTTTTTT
TRBJ2-1 | TRBV5-1 | NA | TRBD2 | CASSPGLGLAPNEQFF | TGCGCCAGCAGCCCGGGCCTAGGACTAGCCCCCAATGAGCAGTTCTTC
TRBJ2-5 | TRBV28 | few | NA | CASTPEGETQYF | TGTGCCAGCACCCCAGAGGGGGAGACCCAGTACTTC
TRBJ2-3 | TRBV6-6 | few | TRBD2 | CASSNRGGDTDTQYF | TGTGCCAGCAGTAACCGCGGGGGGGACACAGATACGCAGTATTTT
TRBJ2-1 | TRBV11-2 | few | NA | CASSLEGVTQQFF | TGTGCCAGCAGCTTAGAAGGGGTTACTCAGCAGTTCTTC
TRBJ2-3 | TRBV2 | many | NA | CASNRAFTDTQYF | TGTGCCAGCAACAGGGCATTCACAGATACGCAGTATTTT
TRBJ2-7 | TRBV2 | NA | TRBD2 | CASPRDREELGYEQYF | TGTGCCAGCCCCCGAGACCGGGAGGAGTTAGGATACGAGCAGTACTTC
TRBJ1-2 | TRBV24-1 | few | NA | CATSDLRPENYGYTF | TGTGCCACCAGTGATTTGCGGCCGGAAAACTATGGCTACACCTTC
TRBJ2-2 | TRBV5-1 | many | TRBD1 | CASSTGQGGSRELFF | TGCGCCAGCAGCACCGGACAGGGTGGTAGTCGGGAGCTGTTTTTT
TRBJ1-5 | TRBV27 | NA | TRBD1 | CASSSYRGSNQPQHF | TGTGCCAGCAGTTCCTACAGGGGGAGCAATCAGCCCCAGCATTTT
TRBJ2-1 | TRBV23-1 | few | NA | CASSRKDSAYNEQFF | TGCGCCAGCAGTCGAAAAGACTCAGCCTACAATGAGCAGTTCTTC
TRBJ1-3 | TRBV7-2 | few | NA | CASSYASGNTIYF | TGTGCCAGCAGCTACGCCTCTGGAAACACCATATATTTT
TRBJ2-1 | TRBV30 | NA | NA | CAWSGAGFGINEQFF | TGTGCCTGGAGCGGGGCAGGGTTTGGGATCAATGAGCAGTTCTTC
TRBJ1-4 | TRBV12-5 | few | TRBD1 | CASGLSQGATNEKLFF | TGTGCTAGTGGACTCTCACAGGGGGCAACTAATGAAAAACTGTTTTTT
TRBJ2-6 | TRBV6-2/TRBV6-3 | few | NA | CASSYGALSARGANVLTF | TGTGCCAGCAGTTACGGAGCGCTCTCTGCGAGAGGGGCCAACGTCCTGACTTTC
TRBJ1-3 | TRBV9 | NA | TRBD1 | CASSVGDRPNGNTIYF | TGTGCCAGCAGCGTAGGGGACAGGCCTAATGGAAACACCATATATTTT
TRBJ1-5 | TRBV6-5 | NA | TRBD1 | CASGRGTGVGQPQHF | TGTGCCAGCGGCCGCGGGACAGGGGTAGGTCAGCCCCAGCATTTT
TRBJ2-1 | TRBV15 | once | TRBD2 | CATSRGGGSNEQFF | TGTGCCACCAGCAGAGGAGGCGGGAGCAATGAGCAGTTCTTC
TRBJ2-3 | TRBV30 | NA | NA | CAWSGGLADTQYF | TGTGCCTGGTCAGGGGGGTTGGCAGATACGCAGTATTTT
TRBJ2-4 | TRBV12-3/TRBV12-4 | NA | NA | CASSFGWAGFKNIQYF | TGTGCCAGCAGTTTCGGTTGGGCGGGCTTCAAAAACATTCAGTACTTC
TRBJ2-1 | TRBV20-1 | NA | TRBD2 | CSARTSGGATANEQFF | TGCAGTGCTAGAACTAGCGGGGGAGCAACTGCGAATGAGCAGTTCTTC
TRBJ2-5 | TRBV6-6 | NA | TRBD1 | CASSYSGTVQETQYF | TGTGCCAGCAGTTATTCGGGGACAGTTCAAGAGACCCAGTACTTC
TRBJ1-2 | TRBV7-9 | NA | TRBD1 | CASSLRGTGNTGDGYTF | TGTGCCAGCAGCTTAAGGGGGACAGGCAATACCGGCGATGGCTACACCTTC
TRBJ2-4 | TRBV15 | NA | TRBD1 | CATSRDLGQGNIQYF | TGTGCCACCAGCAGAGATCTCGGACAGGGCAACATTCAGTACTTC
TRBJ1-5 | TRBV5-5 | NA | NA | CASSSQGFSNQPQHF | TGTGCCAGCAGCTCACAGGGATTTAGCAATCAGCCCCAGCATTTT